This T cell receptor beta chain was captured in a study of T-cell memory formation after mild COVID-19. The germline V gene encodes CDR1 MNHEY and CDR2 SMNVEV (reference sequence). The CDR3 is 13 amino acids. After removal of 4 bases from V and 7 bases from J, the junction contained 6 bases not matched to a gene. MiXCR was run by TCRdb on the 5' RACE reads, yielding one entry per CDR3 protein. Among 500,000 to 600,000 distinct CDR3 sequences listed, roughly 18% were seen once. Sequenced: PBMCs or a T cell subset sorted from them (not recorded which). This TCR was sampled from an adult woman who had mild COVID-19 (a few samples of this study predate the infection). Cell type and time point are not known. The chain couples TRBV27 to TRBJ2-7, with TRBD1 identical over 8 bases. The CDR3 spells CASSSGGPGEQYF. DNA for the CDR3: TGTGCCAGCAGTTCAGGGGGCCCGGGGGAGCAGTACTTC.